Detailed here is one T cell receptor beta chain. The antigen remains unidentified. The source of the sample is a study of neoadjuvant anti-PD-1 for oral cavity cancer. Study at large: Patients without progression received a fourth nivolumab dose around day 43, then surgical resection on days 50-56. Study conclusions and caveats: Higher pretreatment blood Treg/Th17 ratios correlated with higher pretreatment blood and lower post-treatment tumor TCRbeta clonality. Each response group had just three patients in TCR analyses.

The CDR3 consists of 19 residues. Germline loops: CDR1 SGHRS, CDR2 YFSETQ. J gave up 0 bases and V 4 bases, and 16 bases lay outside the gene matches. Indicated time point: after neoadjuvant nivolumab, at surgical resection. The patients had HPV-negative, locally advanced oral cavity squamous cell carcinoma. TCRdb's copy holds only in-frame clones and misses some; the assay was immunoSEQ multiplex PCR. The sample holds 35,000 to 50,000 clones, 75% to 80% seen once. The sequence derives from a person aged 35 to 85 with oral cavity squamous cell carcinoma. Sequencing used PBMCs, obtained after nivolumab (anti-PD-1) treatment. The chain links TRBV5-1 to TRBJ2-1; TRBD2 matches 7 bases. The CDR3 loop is CASSPAGAPSDSSYNEQFF. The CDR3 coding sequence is TGCGCCAGCAGCCCGGCGGGAGCCCCGTCCGACAGCTCCTACAATGAGCAGTTCTTC. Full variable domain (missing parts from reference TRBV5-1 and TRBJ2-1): KAGVTQTPRYLIKTRGQQVTLSCSPISGHRSVSWYQQTPGQGLQFLFEYFSETQRNKGNFPGRFSGRQFSNSRSEMNVSTLELGDSALYLCASSPAGAPSDSSYNEQFFGPGTRLTVL.